These 28 T cell receptor beta chains came from one sample sequenced in a study of vaccination effects on CD4 cells after COVID-19. Their antigens remain unidentified. Sequencing was performed with immunoSEQ multiplex PCR; in TCRdb, only in-frame clones are kept and a portion is missing. The sample carries 74,000 or so clones, about 80% recorded once. Before sequencing took place, the ViraFEST assay used viral peptide pools to expand antigen-specific CD4+ T cells. Researchers isolated CD4+ T cells once less than twelve days of culture had elapsed. Previously uninfected by SARS-CoV-2, the vaccine recipients also showed negative nucleocapsid antibodies. The starting material was CD4+ T cells from PBMCs cultured with SARS-CoV-2 spike peptides, obtained before COVID-19 vaccination. The receptors stem from a human donor who received a COVID-19 vaccine.

The chain carries TRBV19 and TRBJ2-3, with unresolved D. Germline V gives CDR1 LNHDA, CDR2 SQIVND (reference sequence). V was trimmed by 5 bases and J by 5 bases, leaving 8 bases between them. This CDR3 is 12 amino acids long. The CDR3 nucleotides read TGTGCCAGTAGTCCCGGCCTAGATACGCAGTATTTT. It translates to CASSPGLDTQYF.

The CDR3 DNA sequence: TGTGCCAGCAGTGAAGAAGGGTTTAGCAATCAGCCCCAGCATTTT. Translation gives CASSEEGFSNQPQHF. The chain recombines TRBV6-1 with TRBJ1-5, with D uncertain. Trimming took 1 base from V and 0 from J, leaving 7 bases between them. There are 15 residues in the CDR3. The V gene's germline CDR1 is MNHNS and CDR2 SASEGT.

V usage is TRBV27 and J usage is TRBJ2-2; a possible D gene is TRBD1 (6 bases). CDR1 and CDR2 (germline): MNHEY, SMNVEV (reference sequence). Trimming removed 0 bases from V and 3 bases from J, with 8 bases in between. The CDR3 contains 15 residues. The CDR3 region is CASSLSRGYTGELFF. CDR3 sequence (DNA): TGTGCCAGCAGTTTATCCAGGGGTTACACCGGGGAGCTGTTTTTT.

The genes are TRBV7-3 and TRBJ2-2; D gene ambiguous. CDR3 length equals 15 residues. Germline V gene lookup returns CDR1 SGHTA and CDR2 FQGTGA. Trimming took off 5 bases at V and 2 bases at J, with 12 bases between the two ends. Written as DNA, the CDR3 is TGTGCCAGCAGCGAAGACTGGTATAACACCGGGGAGCTGTTTTTT. Translating it yields CASSEDWYNTGELFF.

The chain uses TRBV10-2 and TRBJ2-7; D is perhaps TRBD1 (5 bases). The V end lost 5 bases, the J end lost 1 base, and 9 bases lay between the germline ends. Looked up from germline, CDR1 is WSHSY and CDR2 is SAAADI. The CDR3 has 13 residues. This chain's CDR3 is CASSSQGSYEQYV. CDR3 DNA sequence: TGCGCCAGCAGTTCGCAGGGTTCCTACGAGCAGTACGTC.

The genes are TRBV9 and TRBJ1-1; D may be TRBD1 (6 bases). Germline loops: CDR1 SGDLS, CDR2 YYNGEE. The V gene lost 4 bases and the J gene lost 1 base, with 20 bases spanning the gap. CDR3 size: 17 residues. This CDR3 reads CASSPPPGGPRNTEAFF. The DNA of the CDR3 is TGTGCCAGCAGCCCCCCACCGGGGGGGCCGAGGAACACTGAAGCTTTCTTT.

The rearrangement links TRBV6-4 to TRBJ1-2; D call uncertain. The CDR3 loop spans 15 amino acids. Germline lookup yields CDR1 MRHNA and CDR2 SNTAGT. The ends were cut back, 3 bases at V and 6 bases at J, with 17 bases in the middle. The CDR3 here is CASSETSFLRDGYTF. CDR3 sequence (DNA): TGTGCCAGCAGTGAGACATCCTTTCTAAGGGATGGCTACACCTTC.

V and J are TRBV5-1 and TRBJ2-3; D is ambiguous. Germline-derived CDR1 and CDR2 are SGHRS and YFSETQ. The V end was cut by 4 bases, the J end by 2 bases, with 11 bases between. There are 14 residues in the CDR3. CDR3 loop: CASSTAPPTDTQYF. DNA for the CDR3: TGCGCCAGCAGCACCGCCCCCCCCACAGATACGCAGTATTTT.

The V gene is TRBV28, the J gene TRBJ1-3; 8 nucleotides agree with TRBD1. Losses at the gene ends were 6 bases for V and 2 bases for J; bases not matched to a gene: 9. CDR1 and CDR2 (germline): MDHEN, SYDVKM. CDR3 length: 16 residues. CDR3 nucleotide sequence: TGTGCCAGCAGGGCACGCCAGGGGGCGCCTGGAAACACCATATATTTT. This codes for CASRARQGAPGNTIYF.

The chain uses TRBV29-1 and TRBJ2-4; D gene unclear. V lost 4 bases and J lost 6, with 7 bases in between. Germline assignment: CDR1 SQVTM and CDR2 ANQGSEA. This CDR3 region has 11 residues. The DNA for the CDR3 is TGCAGCGTTGTTGTAGGAAACATTCAGTACTTC. Amino acids: CSVVVGNIQYF.

The CDR3 spells CASRRLTGEGEAFF. The CDR3 bases are TGTGCCAGCAGACGCTTGACAGGAGAAGGTGAAGCTTTCTTT. This chain links TRBV6-5 with TRBJ1-1; D is possibly TRBD1 (6 bases). This CDR3 comprises 14 residues. V was cut by 6 bases and J by 7 bases, with 18 bases left in between. Germline V gene lookup returns CDR1 MNHEY and CDR2 SVGAGI.

The chain uses TRBV2 and TRBJ2-6, with a weak D call TRBD1 (5 bases). CDR3 length equals 16 residues. V was cut by 7 bases and J by 0 bases, with 13 bases left in between. Per the germline V gene, CDR1 is SNHLY and CDR2 is FYNNEI. CDR3 in DNA: TGTGCCAGCATTAGGCAGGGATTCTCTGGGGCCAACGTCCTGACTTTC. Translation gives CASIRQGFSGANVLTF.

The rearrangement links TRBV15 to TRBJ1-1, with 9 bases aligning to TRBD1. Per germline, CDR1 LNHNV and CDR2 YYDKDF (reference sequence). This CDR3 is built from 14 residues. V shed 5 bases, J shed 6 bases, and the junction held 7 bases outside the gene matches. The CDR3 protein is CATSAEQGAAEAFF. The CDR3 DNA is TGTGCCACCAGCGCCGAACAGGGGGCAGCTGAAGCTTTCTTT.

This chain links TRBV5-1 with TRBJ1-2; D is possibly TRBD1 (6 bases). The germline gives CDR1 SGHRS, CDR2 YFSETQ. CDR3 length: 14 amino acids. V was pared by 4 bases and J by 4 bases, with 14 bases between. The CDR3 DNA sequence: TGCGCCAGCAGCACCGGAGGGGGTTTCTATGGCTACACCTTC. This sequence encodes CASSTGGGFYGYTF.

J is TRBJ2-7 and V is TRBV15; D unresolved. Germline V lookup: CDR1 LNHNV, CDR2 YYDKDF (reference sequence). This CDR3 comprises 17 residues. V shed 0 bases and J shed 1 base, with 16 bases lying between them. CDR3 loop: CATSRDQNSPLSYEQYV. The CDR3 DNA sequence: TGTGCCACCAGCAGAGATCAGAACAGCCCGTTATCCTACGAGCAGTACGTC.

The chain employs TRBV5-1 and TRBJ1-4, with 8 bases lining up with TRBD1. The germline CDR1 and CDR2 sequences are SGHRS and YFSETQ. CDR3 length: 15 amino acids. V lost 3 bases to trimming and J lost 3 bases; unmatched junction nucleotides: 4. The CDR3 region has the DNA TGCGCCAGCAGCTCGACAGGGGCACCTAATGAAAAACTGTTTTTT. This sequence encodes CASSSTGAPNEKLFF.

This clone was picked up a small number of times. The rearrangement uses TRBV30 and TRBJ1-4; D perhaps matches TRBD1 (6 bases). With 5 bases removed from V and 8 bases from J, the gap between germline ends came to 18 bases. Germline V CDR1 and CDR2: GTSNPN, SVGIG (reference sequence). The CDR3 contains 14 residues. CDR3: CAWGAGAVGEKLFF. The CDR3 nucleotides are TGTGCCTGGGGGGCAGGGGCGGTTGGAGAAAAACTGTTTTTT.

A single count supports this clone. The CDR3 reads CASSQRRGGRSGADTQYF. The CDR3 nucleotides are TGTGCCAGCAGCCAACGAAGGGGCGGCCGCTCCGGGGCAGATACGCAGTATTTT. The genes are TRBV3-1 (or the pseudogene TRBV3-2) and TRBJ2-3; D may correspond to TRBD1 or TRBD2 (5 bases each). CDR1 LGHDT and CDR2 YNNKEL come from the germline V gene (reference sequence). This CDR3 is built from 18 residues. V was cut by 2 bases and J by 4 bases, with 22 bases left in between.

J is TRBJ1-4 and V is TRBV10-2; TRBD1 matches 7 bases. In germline, CDR1 is WSHSY, CDR2 SAAADI. The CDR3 extends over 14 amino acids. V shed 6 bases and J 8 bases; nucleotides not matched to a gene: 9. The CDR3 DNA follows: TGCGCCAGCAGCCCCGGGACAGTCAACGAAAAACTGTTTTTT. This translates into CASSPGTVNEKLFF.

This clone was detected a few times. The chain is built from TRBV7-9 and TRBJ1-4; a possible D gene is TRBD1 (5 bases). The CDR3 extends over 15 amino acids. Trimming cost V 4 bases and J 8 bases, with 17 bases left between them. Germline V gene lookup returns CDR1 SEHNR and CDR2 FQNEAQ (reference sequence). This CDR3 is CASSSYGGVEEKLFF. CDR3 DNA sequence: TGTGCCAGCAGCTCCTACGGGGGTGTAGAGGAAAAACTGTTTTTT.

The chain couples TRBV24-1 to TRBJ2-5, with 11 bases identical to TRBD2. V trimming: 3 bases; J trimming: 2 bases; junction bases outside the gene matches: 7. The CDR3 has 17 amino acids. Looked up from germline, CDR1 is KGHDR and CDR2 is SFDVKD. This chain's CDR3 is CATSDPTWTSGQETQYF. For the CDR3, the DNA is TGTGCCACCAGTGATCCGACCTGGACTAGCGGGCAAGAGACCCAGTACTTC.

The V call is TRBV12-3 or TRBV12-4, the J call TRBJ2-5; possibly TRBD1 for D (5 bases). This CDR3 spans 13 amino acids. V lost 3 bases, J lost 4 bases, and 9 bases lay in between. Written as DNA, the CDR3 is TGTGCCAGCAGTTTTAGGGGAAGAGAGACCCAGTACTTC. Amino acids: CASSFRGRETQYF.

The chain couples TRBV5-4 to TRBJ2-3; 10 bases align to TRBD1. V lost 4 bases, J lost 5 bases, and 4 bases stayed unmatched. This CDR3 is 14 amino acids long. CDR1 and CDR2 (germline): SGHNT, YYREEE (reference sequence). CDR3 protein: CASSIRTGGDTQYF. DNA for the CDR3: TGTGCCAGCAGCATACGGACAGGGGGAGATACGCAGTATTTT.

The chain uses TRBV18 and TRBJ1-5, with 8 bases aligning to TRBD1. This CDR3 comprises 13 residues. V shed 6 bases, J shed 6 bases, and the junction held 4 bases outside the gene matches. Germline CDR1 KGHSH, CDR2 LQKENI. The CDR3 DNA reads as TGTGCCAGCTCCCAGGGGGCTCGTCAGCCCCAGCATTTT. Translating gives CASSQGARQPQHF.

This clone was observed a single time. This chain links TRBV6-5 with TRBJ1-2; 7 positions match TRBD1. Looked up from germline, CDR1 is MNHEY and CDR2 is SVGAGI. V gave up 7 bases and J gave up 2 bases; unmatched junction bases: 10. The CDR3 loop spans 15 amino acids. The CDR3 protein is CASKKNRDSNYGYTF. The CDR3 coding sequence is TGTGCCAGCAAGAAGAACCGGGACAGCAACTATGGCTACACCTTC.

The chain uses TRBV6-2 or TRBV6-3 and TRBJ1-1; 8 bases are a match to TRBD1. CDR1 and CDR2 (germline): MNHEY, SVGEGT. V lost 4 bases to trimming and J lost 8 bases; unmatched junction nucleotides: 12. The CDR3 totals 15 residues. The CDR3 bases are TGTGCCAGCAGTTCCGGGGGACAGGTCCTTCCAGAAGCTTTCTTT. Translating gives CASSSGGQVLPEAFF.

The chain is built from TRBV12-5 and TRBJ1-2; unclear D gene. The V end lost 1 base, the J end lost 4 bases, and 7 bases lay between the germline ends. The length of the CDR3 is 13 residues. Looked up from germline, CDR1 is LGHNT and CDR2 is FRNRAP. Here the CDR3 DNA reads TGTGCTAGTGGTTTGGGACCGCGCTATGGCTACACCTTC. It specifies CASGLGPRYGYTF.

This chain connects TRBV18 to TRBJ2-3; the D gene is possibly TRBD1 (5 bases). Trimming stripped 4 bases from V and 0 bases from J, with 14 bases between. This CDR3 has 16 amino acids. Looked up from germline, CDR1 is KGHSH and CDR2 is LQKENI. CDR3 in amino acids: CASSLLDSQSTDTQYF. The CDR3 DNA sequence: TGTGCCAGCTCACTATTAGACAGTCAAAGCACAGATACGCAGTATTTT. The full variable domain, rest sourced from reference TRBV18 and TRBJ2-3, is NAGVMQNPRHLVRRRGQEARLRCSPMKGHSHVYWYRQLPEEGLKFMVYLQKENIIDESGMPKERFSAEFPKEGPSILRIQQVVRGDSAAYFCASSLLDSQSTDTQYFGPGTRLTVL.